This T cell receptor beta chain emerged from a study of beta chain features in type 1 diabetes. As for the study in general: Fewer than 110 million sorted cells were examined across all samples. Study outcomes and limitations: Shortening of TCRB CDR3s, moderate but significant, appeared in all four CD4+ subsets of Type 1 diabetes patients. Naive, central memory and regulatory TCRB repertoires appeared more similar among patients than healthy donors.

Isolated RNA was reverse transcribed in full, so expressed TCRB transcripts were sequenced. Some clones are missing from TCRdb's copy, which holds only in-frame ones; the method was immunoSEQ multiplex PCR. The top ten clones hold 0.75% of a sample with around 130,000 clones, approximately 10% of them seen once. This clone was counted a few times. Its antigen is currently unknown. Sequencing was carried out using central memory CD4+ T cells from blood. The sequence was obtained from a man younger than 40 with type 1 diabetes.

The CDR3 region has the DNA TGTGCCAGCAGGGAGGGGAGTGCCGGGGAGCTGTTTTTT. Translating it yields CASREGSAGELFF. The V gene is TRBV6-5, the J gene TRBJ2-2, with a weak D call TRBD2 (6 bases). The V end lost 6 bases, the J end lost 6 bases, and 11 bases lay between the germline ends. Germline assignment: CDR1 MNHEY and CDR2 SVGAGI. The CDR3 sequence is 13 residues long.